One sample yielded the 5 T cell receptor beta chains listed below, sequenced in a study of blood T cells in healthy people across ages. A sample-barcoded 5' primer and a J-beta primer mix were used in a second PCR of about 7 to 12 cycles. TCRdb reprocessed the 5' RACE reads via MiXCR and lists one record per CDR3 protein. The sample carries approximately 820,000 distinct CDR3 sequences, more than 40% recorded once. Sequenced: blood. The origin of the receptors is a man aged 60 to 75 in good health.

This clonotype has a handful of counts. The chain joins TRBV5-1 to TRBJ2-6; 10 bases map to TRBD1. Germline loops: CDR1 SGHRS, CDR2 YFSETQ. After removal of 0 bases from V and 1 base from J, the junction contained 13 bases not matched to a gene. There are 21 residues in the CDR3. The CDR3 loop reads CASSLVQGQGVIESGANVLTF. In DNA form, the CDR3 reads TGCGCCAGCAGCTTGGTCCAAGGACAGGGGGTTATTGAGTCTGGGGCCAACGTCCTGACTTTC.

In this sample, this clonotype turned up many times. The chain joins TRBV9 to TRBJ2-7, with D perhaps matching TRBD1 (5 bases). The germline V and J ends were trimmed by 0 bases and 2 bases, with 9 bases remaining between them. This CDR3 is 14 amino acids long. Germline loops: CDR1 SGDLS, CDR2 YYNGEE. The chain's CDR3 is CASSVAMGPYEQYF. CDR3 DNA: TGTGCCAGCAGCGTAGCGATGGGGCCCTACGAGCAGTACTTC.

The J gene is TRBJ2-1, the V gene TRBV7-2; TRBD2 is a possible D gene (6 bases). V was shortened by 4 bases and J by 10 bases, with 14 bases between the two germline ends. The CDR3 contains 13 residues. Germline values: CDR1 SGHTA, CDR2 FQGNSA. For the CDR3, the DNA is TGTGCCAGCAGCTCGTGGGGGGATCAGGAGCAGTTCTTC. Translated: CASSSWGDQEQFF.

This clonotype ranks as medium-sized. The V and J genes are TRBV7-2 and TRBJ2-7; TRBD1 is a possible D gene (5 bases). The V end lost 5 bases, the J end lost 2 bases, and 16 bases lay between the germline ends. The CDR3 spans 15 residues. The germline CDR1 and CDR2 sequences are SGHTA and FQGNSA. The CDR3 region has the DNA TGTGCCAGCAGCGAAGGGGCAGGAGACGCCTACGAGCAGTACTTC. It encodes CASSEGAGDAYEQYF.

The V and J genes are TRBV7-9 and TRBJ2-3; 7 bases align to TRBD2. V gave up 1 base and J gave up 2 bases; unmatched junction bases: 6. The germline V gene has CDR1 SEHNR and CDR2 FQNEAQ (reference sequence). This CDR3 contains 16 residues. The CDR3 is CASSLVGLPTTDTQYF. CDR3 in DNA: TGTGCCAGCAGCTTAGTGGGACTACCCACCACAGATACGCAGTATTTT.